Listed here are 9 T cell receptor beta chains from one sample, sequenced in a study of cytomegalovirus exposure and HLA in healthy donors (dated by TCRdb to 2016 to 2017). Library preparation employed the immunoSEQ multiplex PCR assay. For the multiplex PCR, a mixture combining 60 forward primers for TCR Vbeta segments and 13 reverse primers for TCR Jbeta segments was used. Entries here come from immuneACCESS through TCRdb and include only in-frame sequences with V and J called. Some clones fail to appear in such tables; in the studies checked, an unresolved V gene covers under half of the shortfall, and the cause of the remainder is unknown. Within this sample are some 200,000 clones, with 70% to 85% of them counted one time only. The ten biggest clones cover about 2.5% of the sample. The sequenced material came from PBMCs. Receptors were obtained from a woman aged 60-75 years in good health and CMV-seropositive.

This clone has a handful of counts. The chain links TRBV14 to TRBJ1-3; 8 bases fit TRBD1. Germline V lookup: CDR1 SGHDN, CDR2 FVKESK. The V and J ends lost 4 bases and 0 bases, in that order; junction bases with no gene match: 8. The CDR3 loop spans 17 amino acids. CDR3 DNA sequence: TGTGCCAGCAGCCCATTCGGGACAGGAAACTCTGGAAACACCATATATTTT. Its protein is CASSPFGTGNSGNTIYF.

The CDR3: CASSLGAGYGYTF. CDR3 coding DNA: TGTGCCAGCAGTTTGGGGGCTGGCTATGGCTACACCTTC. V gene TRBV27 combines with J gene TRBJ1-2; D may be TRBD1 (6 bases). The V and J ends lost 3 bases and 4 bases respectively, with 9 bases between them. The germline V gene has CDR1 MNHEY and CDR2 SMNVEV (reference sequence). The CDR3 totals 13 residues.

The chain uses TRBV7-3 and TRBJ2-1; the match to TRBD2 covers 15 bases. The CDR3 spans 16 residues. J was trimmed by 10 bases and V by 5 bases; bases with no gene match: 9. Per germline, CDR1 SGHTA and CDR2 FQGTGA. The CDR3 DNA reads TGTGCCAGCAGCCCCGGACTAGCGGGGGGGCTCTGGGAGCAGTTCTTC. Protein product: CASSPGLAGGLWEQFF.

This clone was seen just once. The J gene is TRBJ1-1, the V gene TRBV19; the D gene is possibly TRBD1 (5 bases). This CDR3 comprises 12 residues. The V gene's germline CDR1 is LNHDA and CDR2 SQIVND (reference sequence). V lost 4 bases and J 10 bases, leaving 13 bases between the germline ends. The DNA of the CDR3 is TGTGCCAGTAGTAGGCAGGGCCCAGCAGCTTTCTTT. Amino acids: CASSRQGPAAFF. Full variable domain (rest looked up from reference TRBV19 and TRBJ1-1): DGGITQSPKYLFRKEGQNVTLSCEQNLNHDAMYWYRQDPGQGLRLIYYSQIVNDFQKGDIAEGYSVSREKKESFPLTVTSAQKNPTAFYLCASSRQGPAAFFGQGTRLTVV.

V is TRBV29-1 and J is TRBJ1-4; a possible D gene is TRBD1 (5 bases). The CDR3 contains 14 residues. V lost 5 bases, J lost 4 bases, and 14 bases lay in between. The germline V gene encodes CDR1 SQVTM and CDR2 ANQGSEA. CDR3 residues: CSVLDRSDNEKLFF. The CDR3 DNA reads TGCAGCGTTTTAGACAGATCTGATAATGAAAAACTGTTTTTT.

V usage is TRBV7-3 and J usage is TRBJ2-1; D is ambiguous. The germline V and J ends were trimmed by 0 bases and 4 bases, with 4 bases remaining between them. Germline CDR1 SGHTA, CDR2 FQGTGA. The CDR3 totals 13 residues. CDR3 loop: CASSLTYYNEQFF. The CDR3 DNA follows: TGTGCCAGCAGCTTAACTTATTACAATGAGCAGTTCTTC.

The rearrangement uses TRBV7-6 and TRBJ1-1; a weak D match, TRBD1 (6 bases). The CDR3 is made up of 13 amino acids. Trimming removed 1 base from V and 12 bases from J, with 15 bases in between. Germline V lookup: CDR1 SGHVS, CDR2 FNYEAQ. CDR3 bases: TGTGCCAGCAGCTTAGGAGGGGGGGCTCAAACTTTCTTT. Amino acid sequence: CASSLGGGAQTFF.

This rearrangement joins TRBV4-2 to TRBJ2-7, with D tentatively TRBD1 (5 bases). This CDR3 is built from 19 residues. Trimming stripped 1 base from V and 4 bases from J, with 26 bases between. The germline gives CDR1 LGHNA, CDR2 YNFKEQ. The CDR3 region is CASSQGETGPYSPYYEQYF. CDR3 bases: TGTGCCAGCAGCCAAGGGGAAACAGGCCCCTATTCTCCTTATTACGAGCAGTACTTC.

The chain links TRBV30 to TRBJ1-2; perhaps TRBD1 as D (5 bases). Germline CDR1 GTSNPN, CDR2 SVGIG (reference sequence). CDR3 length equals 13 residues. Trimming removed 4 bases at V and 6 bases at J, with 15 bases between. In DNA form, the CDR3 reads TGTGCCTGGACGAAGGGGAACGAGGATGGCTACACCTTC. Protein sequence: CAWTKGNEDGYTF. Drawing the rest from reference TRBV30 and TRBJ1-2, the complete variable domain is SQTIHQWPATLVQPVGSPLSLECTVEGTSNPNLYWYRQAAGRGLQLLFYSVGIGQISSEVPQNLSASRPQDRQFILSSKKLLLSDSGFYLCAWTKGNEDGYTFGSGTRLTVV.